These 16 T cell receptor beta chains share one sample of origin, sequenced in a study of CD8+CD57+ T cells in acquired aplastic anemia. In patients chosen for sequencing, flow cytometry had shown CD8+CD57+ cell expansion. Genomic DNA templated the TCR beta VDJ and CDR3 profiling. TCRdb fed the reads into MiXCR, producing one record per CDR3 protein. The profile shows approximately 190,000 distinct CDR3 sequences, roughly half of them singletons. The sequenced material came from sorted CD4+, CD8+, or CD8+CD57+ T cells (not recorded which) from PBMCs. The receptors stem from a human donor with aplastic anemia.

This clonotype was seen repeatedly, ten times or more. The rearrangement joins TRBV19 to TRBJ2-3; D is ambiguous. The V and J ends lost 6 bases and 8 bases respectively, with 15 bases between them. The CDR3 length is 13 residues. Germline lookup yields CDR1 LNHDA and CDR2 SQIVND (reference sequence). In DNA, the CDR3 is TGTGCCAGTAGCTTAAGTGGCTCTGGTACGCAGTATTTT. Amino acid sequence: CASSLSGSGTQYF.

About this clonotype: One junction end disagrees with the germline gene, perhaps due to a read error. V usage is TRBV29-1 and J usage is TRBJ2-2, with D possibly TRBD2 on 5 matching bases. Looked up from germline, CDR1 is SQVTM and CDR2 is ANQGSEA. The CDR3 extends over 13 amino acids. CDR3 in DNA: TGCAGCGCAAGGGTGTACGGCACCGGGGAGTTGTTTTTT. Protein product: CSARVYGTGELFF.

The rearrangement links TRBV2 to TRBJ1-2, with 10 bases aligning to TRBD1. The V gene end was trimmed by 7 bases and the J gene end by 2 bases; junction bases not matched to a gene: 4. In germline, CDR1 is SNHLY, CDR2 FYNNEI. The CDR3 spans 14 residues. CDR3 nucleotides: TGTGCCAGCAATCCGGGACAGGGGAACTATGGCTACACCTTC. Its protein is CASNPGQGNYGYTF.

The rearrangement links TRBV24-1 to TRBJ2-5, with D uncertain. The CDR3 contains 15 residues. Germline CDR1 reads KGHDR; CDR2 reads SFDVKD. The V and J ends lost 2 bases and 2 bases respectively, with 11 bases between them. DNA for the CDR3: TGTGCCACCAGTGATTCGGGCAGGCTTCAAGAGACCCAGTACTTC. Protein: CATSDSGRLQETQYF.

This clonotype was seen at least ten times. As DNA, the CDR3 is TGTGCCAGCAGTTTAACAACATCTGGAAACACCATATATTTT. This sequence encodes CASSLTTSGNTIYF. The chain joins TRBV2 to TRBJ1-3; D gene unclear. In germline, CDR1 is SNHLY, CDR2 FYNNEI. Trimming took off 5 bases at V and 1 base at J, with 9 bases between the two ends. The CDR3 spans 14 residues.

The chain is built from TRBV24-1 and TRBJ2-1; TRBD2 is a possible D gene (5 bases). V lost 3 bases and J 10 bases, leaving 18 bases between the germline ends. The CDR3 spans 15 residues. Germline V gene sequence: CDR1 KGHDR, CDR2 SFDVKD. The CDR3 reads CATSDRELYTGEQFF. CDR3 coding DNA: TGTGCCACCAGTGATAGGGAGCTTTACACCGGGGAGCAGTTCTTC.

This chain links TRBV20-1 with TRBJ1-5, with a possible D match to TRBD1 (6 bases). The CDR3 has 16 amino acids. Germline V gene sequence: CDR1 DFQATT, CDR2 SNEGSKA (reference sequence). V shed 6 bases and J shed 2 bases, with 20 bases lying between them. CDR3 sequence: CSASTPPGHRNQPQHF. CDR3 nucleotide sequence: TGCAGTGCCAGCACACCACCGGGACATCGCAATCAGCCCCAGCATTTT.

V gene TRBV7-8 combines with J gene TRBJ2-5; D not resolved. The V gene's germline CDR1 is SGHVS and CDR2 FQNEAQ. This CDR3 contains 13 residues. V was pared by 10 bases and J by 4 bases, with 16 bases between. In DNA, the CDR3 is TGTGCCAACCGAGTGGCCTTGGGAGAGACCCAGTACTTC. Translated: CANRVALGETQYF. Looking up the rest from reference TRBV7-8 and TRBJ2-5 gives the full variable domain: GAGVSQSPRYKVAKRGQDVALRCDPISGHVSLFWYQQALGQGPEFLTYFQNEAQLDKSGLPSDRFFAERPEGSVSTLKIQRTQQEDSAVYLCANRVALGETQYFGPGTRLLVL.

The chain has TRBV20-1 and TRBJ2-1; the match to TRBD2 covers 7 bases. This CDR3 is 15 amino acids long. CDR1 DFQATT and CDR2 SNEGSKA come from the germline V gene (reference sequence). With 0 bases clipped from V and 3 bases from J, the junction kept 5 bases outside the gene matches. In DNA, the CDR3 is TGCAGTGCTAGAGACGGGGGGAGGGACTACAATGAGCAGTTCTTC. Its translation is CSARDGGRDYNEQFF.

This clonotype was counted many times. The gene calls are TRBV5-1 and TRBJ2-7; D ambiguous. V lost 4 bases and J 6 bases, leaving 11 bases between the germline ends. Germline CDR1 reads SGHRS; CDR2 reads YFSETQ. CDR3 length: 12 amino acids. The DNA for the CDR3 is TGCGCCAGCAGCCGATCAGGAGCCGAGCAGTACTTC. Translating gives CASSRSGAEQYF.

This clonotype appeared many times. J is TRBJ1-3 and V is TRBV2; maybe TRBD1 (5 bases). From germline, CDR1 is SNHLY and CDR2 FYNNEI. V lost 2 bases and J 0 bases, leaving 8 bases between the germline ends. This CDR3 is built from 15 residues. CDR3 protein: CASSEQGLSGNTIYF. CDR3 nucleotides: TGTGCCAGCAGTGAACAGGGACTCTCTGGAAACACCATATATTTT. Full variable domain (remainder filled in from reference TRBV2 and TRBJ1-3): EPEVTQTPSHQVTQMGQEVILRCVPISNHLYFYWYRQILGQKVEFLVSFYNNEISEKSEIFDDQFSVERPDGSNFTLKIRSTKLEDSAMYFCASSEQGLSGNTIYFGEGSWLTVV.

This clonotype was picked up one time. This chain uses TRBV29-1 with TRBJ1-2; no firm D call. The V end was cut by 7 bases, the J end by 0 bases, with 21 bases between. The CDR3 is 16 amino acids. Germline V CDR1 and CDR2: SQVTM, ANQGSEA. The CDR3 protein is CSAAPSGMTSNYGYTF. DNA of the CDR3: TGCAGCGCCGCTCCCTCAGGAATGACCTCTAACTATGGCTACACCTTC.

The rearrangement links TRBV30 to TRBJ1-5, with D maybe TRBD1 (5 bases). The CDR3 covers 13 residues. V was cut by 2 bases and J by 3 bases, with 8 bases left in between. The V gene's germline CDR1 is GTSNPN and CDR2 SVGIG (reference sequence). CDR3 nucleotide sequence: TGTGCCTGGAGTTCAGGGTACAATCAGCCCCAGCATTTT. Translated, it gives CAWSSGYNQPQHF.

The chain combines TRBV7-2 with TRBJ2-7; TRBD1 aligns across 7 bases. The CDR3 has 14 amino acids. V lost 7 bases and J lost 2; bases outside the gene matches: 8. The V gene's germline CDR1 is SGHTA and CDR2 FQGNSA. The CDR3 region has the DNA TGTGCCAGCAAACGTAAGGGGGCGGCCTACGAGCAGTACTTC. It codes for CASKRKGAAYEQYF.

This chain uses TRBV25-1 with TRBJ2-1; possible D gene TRBD2, 6 bases. The ends were cut back, 5 bases at V and 5 bases at J, with 19 bases in the middle. The CDR3 loop spans 16 amino acids. CDR1 is MGHDK, CDR2 SYGVNS, per germline. The CDR3 sequence is CASSIFAMGLHNEQFF. As DNA, the CDR3 is TGTGCCAGCAGTATATTTGCCATGGGACTCCACAATGAGCAGTTCTTC.

V gene TRBV7-6 combines with J gene TRBJ1-1; a weak D match, TRBD1 (5 bases). CDR3 length: 14 residues. CDR1 and CDR2 (germline): SGHVS, FNYEAQ. Trimming pared 5 bases from V and 4 bases from J, leaving 14 bases between. The CDR3 region is CASSPTERVTEAFF. The CDR3 coding sequence is TGTGCCAGCAGCCCGACAGAGCGAGTCACTGAAGCTTTCTTT.